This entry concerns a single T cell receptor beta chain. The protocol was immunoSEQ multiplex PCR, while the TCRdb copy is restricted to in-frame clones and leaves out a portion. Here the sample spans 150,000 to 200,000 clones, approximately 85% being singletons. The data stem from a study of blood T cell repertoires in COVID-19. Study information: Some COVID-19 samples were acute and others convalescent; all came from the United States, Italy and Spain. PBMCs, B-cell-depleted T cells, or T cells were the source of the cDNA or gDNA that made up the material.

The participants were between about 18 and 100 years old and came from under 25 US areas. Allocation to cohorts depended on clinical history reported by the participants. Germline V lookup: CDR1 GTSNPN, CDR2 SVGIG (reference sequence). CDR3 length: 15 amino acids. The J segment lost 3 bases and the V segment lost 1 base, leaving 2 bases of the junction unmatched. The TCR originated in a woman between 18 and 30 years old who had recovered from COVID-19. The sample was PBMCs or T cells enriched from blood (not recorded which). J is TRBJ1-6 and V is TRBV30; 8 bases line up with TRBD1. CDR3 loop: CAWSAGGRYNSPLHF. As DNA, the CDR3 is TGTGCCTGGAGTGCAGGGGGCCGCTATAATTCACCCCTCCACTTT.